Presented here are 31 T cell receptor beta chains from one specimen sequenced in a study of OX40 agonist ivuxolimab in advanced cancers. Libraries were prepared by immunoSEQ multiplex PCR; TCRdb keeps only in-frame clonotypes and omits some of them. Here the sample spans some 77,000 clones, around 94% being singletons. The sample here was CD4+ or CD8+ T cells sorted from blood, taken in a trial of the OX40 agonist ivuxolimab. All receptors derive from an adult with an advanced solid tumor such as melanoma, head and neck, liver or kidney cancer.

The rearrangement joins TRBV5-1 to TRBJ2-3; a possible D gene is TRBD2 (5 bases). In germline, CDR1 is SGHRS, CDR2 YFSETQ. The V end lost 4 bases, the J end lost 2 bases, and 20 bases lay between the germline ends. The CDR3 sequence is 17 residues long. CDR3 sequence: CASSNPRLSRFTDTQYF. For the CDR3, the DNA is TGCGCCAGCAGCAACCCGAGACTAAGCCGCTTCACAGATACGCAGTATTTT.

V and J are TRBV30 and TRBJ2-1, with 16 bases matching TRBD2. The germline CDR1 and CDR2 sequences are GTSNPN and SVGIG (reference sequence). V dropped 8 bases and J dropped 7; count of bases not matched to a gene: 11. There are 16 residues in the CDR3. CDR3 residues: CAASAGLAGGRNEQFF. CDR3 DNA: TGTGCCGCAAGTGCGGGACTAGCGGGAGGGAGAAATGAGCAGTTCTTC.

This chain joins TRBV4-1 and TRBJ2-1; TRBD2 matches at 9 bases. From germline, CDR1 is MGHRA and CDR2 YSYEKL. The CDR3 runs to 16 residues. The ends lost 0 bases at V and 12 bases at J; junction bases unmatched: 12. DNA for the CDR3: TGCGCCAGCAGCCAAGAAGTCCGAGCGGGAGGTTTGCCGCAGTTCTTC. Residues: CASSQEVRAGGLPQFF.

The chain recombines TRBV5-1 with TRBJ2-3, with D possibly being TRBD1 (8 bases). V lost 1 base, J lost 4 bases, and 10 bases lay in between. This CDR3 has 14 amino acids. Germline assignment: CDR1 SGHRS and CDR2 YFSETQ. The CDR3 nucleotides are TGCGCCAGCAGCTTGACAGGGGGGGCAGATACGCAGTATTTT. The encoded protein is CASSLTGGADTQYF.

The chain recombines TRBV9 with TRBJ2-5; possibly TRBD2 for D (6 bases). The CDR3 contains 15 residues. CDR1 is SGDLS and CDR2 is YYNGEE in the germline V gene. Between the trimmed V and J ends, which lost 0 bases and 1 base, there was a span of 10 bases. The DNA for the CDR3 is TGTGCCAGCAGCGTAGGGTGGGGACTCCAAGAGACCCAGTACTTC. Its protein is CASSVGWGLQETQYF.

CDR3 amino acids: CASRTTSGFYEQYF. The CDR3 region has the DNA TGTGCCAGCAGGACGACTAGCGGGTTTTACGAGCAGTACTTC. The chain uses TRBV6-6 and TRBJ2-7; 10 positions match TRBD2. The length of the CDR3 is 14 residues. Germline lookup yields CDR1 MNHNY and CDR2 SVGAGI (reference sequence). Germline trimming cut 6 bases from V and 4 bases from J; bases unmatched to any gene: 6.

A single count supports this clone. The J gene is TRBJ1-3, the V gene TRBV7-6; no clear D gene. This CDR3 comprises 16 residues. CDR1 and CDR2 from the germline V gene are SGHVS and FNYEAQ. V gave up 1 base and J gave up 0 bases, with 10 bases separating them. Written as DNA, the CDR3 is TGTGCCAGCAGCTTAGTAGGCACAGTCTCTGGAAACACCATATATTTT. Residues: CASSLVGTVSGNTIYF. Filled out from reference TRBV7-6 and TRBJ1-3, the complete variable domain reads GAGVSQSPRYKVTKRGQDVALRCDPISGHVSLYWYRQALGQGPEFLTYFNYEAQQDKSGLPNDRFSAERPEGSISTLTIQRTEQRDSAMYRCASSLVGTVSGNTIYFGEGSWLTVV.

The chain employs TRBV2 and TRBJ2-3; D is possibly TRBD2 (6 bases). The length of the CDR3 is 15 residues. Trimming removed 6 bases at V and 1 base at J, with 14 bases between. Per the germline V gene, CDR1 is SNHLY and CDR2 is FYNNEI. DNA for the CDR3: TGTGCCAGCAGCAACCGGGACTTTGGCACAGATACGCAGTATTTT. It translates to CASSNRDFGTDTQYF.

This chain connects TRBV28 to TRBJ2-1; 8 bases map to TRBD2. With V trimmed by 2 bases and J by 4 bases, 1 base remained unmatched. The CDR3 covers 14 residues. Germline V gene data show CDR1 as MDHEN and CDR2 as SYDVKM. Written as DNA, the CDR3 is TGTGCCAGCAGTTTAAGCGGGAGTTACAATGAGCAGTTCTTC. Protein: CASSLSGSYNEQFF. Supplemented by reference TRBV28 and TRBJ2-1, the full variable domain reads DVKVTQSSRYLVKRTGEKVFLECVQDMDHENMFWYRQDPGLGLRLIYFSYDVKMKEKGDIPEGYSVSREKKERFSLILESASTNQTSMYLCASSLSGSYNEQFFGPGTRLTVL.

With regard to this clone: A read error may produce the germline difference seen at one junction end. The chain couples TRBV7-7 to TRBJ2-1; 9 positions match TRBD2. The CDR3 is 15 residues long. Germline values: CDR1 SSHAT, CDR2 FNYEAQ (reference sequence). CDR3 protein: CASSLGDSGSNEQFF. CDR3 bases: TGTGCTAGCAGCTTAGGCGATAGCGGGAGCAATGAGCAGTTCTTC.

The genes are TRBV6-1 and TRBJ2-7, with TRBD2 identical over 9 bases. V lost 2 bases, J lost 5 bases, and 16 bases stayed unmatched. CDR1 is MNHNS, CDR2 SASEGT, per germline. The CDR3 runs 18 residues. In nucleotides, the CDR3 is TGTGCCAGCAGTGAAACCCCCGGGGTGAAGCGGGAGGCCCACGAGCAGTACTTC. Its translation: CASSETPGVKREAHEQYF.

The CDR3 loop is CASGSTGFYGYTF. CDR3 nucleotide sequence: TGTGCCAGCGGATCGACAGGGTTTTATGGCTACACCTTC. This chain uses TRBV28 with TRBJ1-2; 7 bases are a match to TRBD1. With 8 bases clipped from V and 5 bases from J, the junction kept 8 bases outside the gene matches. The CDR3 length is 13 residues. Germline CDR1 MDHEN, CDR2 SYDVKM.

This chain links TRBV6-1 with TRBJ1-2; D not certain. Per germline, CDR1 MNHNS and CDR2 SASEGT. The CDR3 is 13 amino acids. V was pared by 5 bases and J by 2 bases, with 9 bases between. CDR3 in DNA: TGTGCCAGCAGTTATACACTGAACTATGGCTACACCTTC. Its protein product is CASSYTLNYGYTF.

V gene TRBV5-1 combines with J gene TRBJ1-1; D not resolved. In germline, CDR1 is SGHRS, CDR2 YFSETQ. The CDR3 covers 11 residues. V lost 2 bases, J lost 7 bases, and 6 bases lay in between. The CDR3 loop is CASSFYGEAFF. The CDR3 coding sequence is TGCGCCAGCAGCTTTTACGGTGAAGCTTTCTTT.

The V call is TRBV9, the J call TRBJ1-4, with 9 positions matching TRBD1. The J segment lost 0 bases and the V segment lost 4 bases, leaving 7 bases of the junction unmatched. The CDR3 length is 17 residues. CDR1 is SGDLS, CDR2 YYNGEE, per germline. The CDR3: CASSPGTGSATNEKLFF. The CDR3 region has the DNA TGTGCCAGCAGCCCCGGGACAGGGAGTGCAACTAATGAAAAACTGTTTTTT.

The genes are TRBV5-1 and TRBJ1-2, with D perhaps matching TRBD1 (6 bases). Germline CDR1 and CDR2: SGHRS and YFSETQ. The V end lost 0 bases, the J end lost 8 bases, and 17 bases lay between the germline ends. The CDR3 loop spans 15 amino acids. The CDR3 loop is CASSLVDGGAGGYTF. The CDR3, as DNA: TGCGCCAGCAGCTTGGTCGATGGGGGCGCCGGGGGCTACACCTTC.

Worth noting for this clone: Other DNA sequences within the sample encode an identical CDR3. The chain combines TRBV7-8 with TRBJ1-5, with 7 bases identical to TRBD1. With V trimmed by 6 bases and J by 2 bases, 4 bases remained unmatched. This CDR3 contains 14 residues. CDR1 is SGHVS and CDR2 is FQNEAQ in the germline V gene. The CDR3 is CASRRTGGNQPQHF. CDR3 DNA sequence: TGTGCCAGCAGACGGACAGGAGGCAATCAGCCCCAGCATTTT. Combining the CDR3 with reference TRBV7-8 and TRBJ1-5 gives the whole variable domain GAGVSQSPRYKVAKRGQDVALRCDPISGHVSLFWYQQALGQGPEFLTYFQNEAQLDKSGLPSDRFFAERPEGSVSTLKIQRTQQEDSAVYLCASRRTGGNQPQHFGDGTRLSIL.

This chain links TRBV28 with TRBJ1-5; D gene unclear. Germline CDR1 reads MDHEN; CDR2 reads SYDVKM. This CDR3 region has 15 residues. V was shortened by 6 bases and J by 2 bases, with 14 bases between the two germline ends. This chain's CDR3 is CASSQGGSGNQPQHF. The CDR3 nucleotides read TGTGCCAGCAGCCAAGGAGGGAGTGGCAATCAGCCCCAGCATTTT.

This clone was seen a single time. This sequence joins TRBV7-3 and TRBJ2-1; TRBD1 is a possible D gene (5 bases). CDR1 is SGHTA and CDR2 is FQGTGA in the germline V gene. The CDR3 length is 12 residues. Trimming removed 4 bases from V and 8 bases from J, with 9 bases in between. CDR3 residues: CASSSTGYEQFF. In DNA form, the CDR3 reads TGTGCCAGCAGCTCTACAGGCTATGAGCAGTTCTTC.

The V call is TRBV11-2, the J call TRBJ2-3; D call uncertain. Per germline, CDR1 SGHAT and CDR2 FQNNGV. This CDR3 is built from 12 residues. Trimming took off 3 bases at V and 2 bases at J, with 3 bases between the two ends. CDR3 in DNA: TGTGCCAGCAGCTTGTCCACAGATACGCAGTATTTT. This translates into CASSLSTDTQYF.

The chain is built from TRBV18 and TRBJ2-7, with D perhaps matching TRBD2 (5 bases). Germline V lookup: CDR1 KGHSH, CDR2 LQKENI. Trimming took off 4 bases at V and 7 bases at J, with 11 bases between the two ends. The CDR3 runs 12 residues. As DNA, the CDR3 is TGTGCCAGCTCACGGGAGTGGAAGGAGCAGTACTTC. Its translation is CASSREWKEQYF.

The genes are TRBV7-2 and TRBJ2-7, with a tentative D call TRBD2 (6 bases). This CDR3 is built from 16 residues. V was trimmed by 5 bases and J by 2 bases, leaving 19 bases between them. CDR1 and CDR2 from the germline V gene are SGHTA and FQGNSA. The CDR3 DNA follows: TGTGCCAGCAGCCGACCTGGGGTGCGGGGCACCTACGAGCAGTACTTC. Its protein is CASSRPGVRGTYEQYF.

This rearrangement joins TRBV7-2 to TRBJ2-3; 8 bases map to TRBD1. CDR1 and CDR2 from the germline V gene are SGHTA and FQGNSA. V lost 4 bases and J lost 5; bases outside the gene matches: 8. This CDR3 has 15 amino acids. CDR3: CASSSWTGLGDTQYF. The DNA for the CDR3 is TGTGCCAGCAGCTCCTGGACAGGGTTGGGAGATACGCAGTATTTT.

The V call is TRBV10-3, the J call TRBJ2-5, with TRBD2 identical over 10 bases. The CDR3 is 14 residues long. CDR1 and CDR2 from the germline V gene are ENHRY and SYGVKD. J lost 4 bases, V lost 6 bases, and 5 bases had no gene match. This chain's CDR3 is CAIRSGTSVETQYF. The CDR3 region has the DNA TGTGCCATCAGGTCCGGGACTAGCGTAGAGACCCAGTACTTC.

The chain couples TRBV2 to TRBJ1-6; TRBD1 is a possible D gene (5 bases). This CDR3 spans 13 amino acids. Germline loops: CDR1 SNHLY, CDR2 FYNNEI. Trimming stripped 11 bases from V and 7 bases from J, with 15 bases between. The CDR3 bases are TGTGCCTCCAGGGTAGGGATGAATTCACCCCTCCACTTT. Translating it yields CASRVGMNSPLHF.

The chain uses TRBV11-2 and TRBJ2-3, with D possibly being TRBD1 (5 bases). Trimming took off 0 bases at V and 7 bases at J, with 11 bases between the two ends. Germline CDR1 reads SGHAT; CDR2 reads FQNNGV. The CDR3 loop spans 14 amino acids. The CDR3 DNA sequence: TGTGCCAGCAGCTTAGAGTTAGGGGCGAATACGCAGTATTTT. As protein: CASSLELGANTQYF.

This clone came up once. This sequence joins TRBV28 and TRBJ2-7, with D possibly TRBD2 on 7 matching bases. The CDR3 is 13 residues long. V lost 7 bases and J lost 6, with 16 bases in between. Germline V lookup: CDR1 MDHEN, CDR2 SYDVKM. In DNA, the CDR3 is TGTGCCAGCACGTATCGGGGGGCGTCCGAGCAGTACTTC. Protein sequence: CASTYRGASEQYF.

The CDR3, as DNA: TGTGCCAGCAGCTTACAACAGAGCGGGTTCTCCGAGCAGTACTTC. Translation gives CASSLQQSGFSEQYF. The chain employs TRBV11-2 and TRBJ2-7; TRBD2 is a possible D gene (6 bases). CDR1 and CDR2 from the germline V gene are SGHAT and FQNNGV. CDR3 size: 15 residues. Between the trimmed V and J ends, which lost 2 bases and 6 bases, there was a span of 17 bases.

The chain has TRBV5-1 and TRBJ2-5; 8 bases match TRBD2. V was clipped by 0 bases and J by 5 bases; unmatched bases: 6. The CDR3 is 15 residues long. Looked up from germline, CDR1 is SGHRS and CDR2 is YFSETQ. CDR3 sequence: CASSLGAGGPETQYF. CDR3 bases: TGCGCCAGCAGCTTGGGGGCGGGAGGACCGGAGACCCAGTACTTC.

J is TRBJ2-3 and V is TRBV29-1; 8 nucleotides agree with TRBD1. This CDR3 is 16 amino acids long. Trimming took 7 bases from V and 1 from J; bases not matched to a gene: 13. CDR1 is SQVTM and CDR2 is ANQGSEA in the germline V gene. CDR3: CSAPHRGQGRTDTQYF. CDR3 DNA sequence: TGCAGCGCACCTCACCGAGGACAGGGTCGCACAGATACGCAGTATTTT.

The CDR3: CASTPPGGGKNEQFF. CDR3 nucleotides: TGTGCCAGCACCCCTCCCGGGGGGGGCAAGAATGAGCAGTTCTTC. The chain couples TRBV5-4 to TRBJ2-1; 8 bases are a match to TRBD2. The V gene end was trimmed by 6 bases and the J gene end by 7 bases; junction bases not matched to a gene: 12. The germline gives CDR1 SGHNT, CDR2 YYREEE (reference sequence). The CDR3 has 15 amino acids.